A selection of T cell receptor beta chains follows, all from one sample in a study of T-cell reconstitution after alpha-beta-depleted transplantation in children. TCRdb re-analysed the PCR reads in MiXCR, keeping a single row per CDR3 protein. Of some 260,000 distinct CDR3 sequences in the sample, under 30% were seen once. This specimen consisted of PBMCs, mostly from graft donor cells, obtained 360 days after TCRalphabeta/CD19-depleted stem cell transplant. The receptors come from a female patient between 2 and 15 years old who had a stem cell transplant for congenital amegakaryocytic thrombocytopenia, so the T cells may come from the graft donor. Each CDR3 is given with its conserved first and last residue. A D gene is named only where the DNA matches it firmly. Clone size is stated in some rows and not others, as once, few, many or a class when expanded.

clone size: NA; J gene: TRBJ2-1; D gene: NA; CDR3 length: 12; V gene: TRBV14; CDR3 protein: CASSRLNNEQFF; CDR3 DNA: TGTGCCAGCAGCAGACTTAACAATGAGCAGTTCTTC
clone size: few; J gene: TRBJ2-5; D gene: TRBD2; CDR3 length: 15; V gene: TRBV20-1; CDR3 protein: CSARDSRLAGETQYF; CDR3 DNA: TGCAGTGCTAGAGATAGTCGGCTAGCGGGAGAGACCCAGTACTTC
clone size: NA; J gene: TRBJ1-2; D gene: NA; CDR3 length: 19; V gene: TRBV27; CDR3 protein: CASSLSAGHPGRGNYGYTF; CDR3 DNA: TGTGCCAGCAGTTTATCAGCGGGACACCCAGGCAGAGGGAACTATGGCTACACCTTC
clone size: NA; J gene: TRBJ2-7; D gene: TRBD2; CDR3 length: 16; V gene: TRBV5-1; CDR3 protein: CASSLARSGSNYEQYF; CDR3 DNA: TGCGCCAGCAGCTTGGCCCGGAGCGGGAGTAATTACGAGCAGTACTTC
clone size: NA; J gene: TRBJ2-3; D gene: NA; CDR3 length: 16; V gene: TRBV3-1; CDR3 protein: CASSRTTTGGWDTQYF; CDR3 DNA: TGTGCCAGCAGCCGCACCACTACCGGAGGGTGGGATACGCAGTATTTT
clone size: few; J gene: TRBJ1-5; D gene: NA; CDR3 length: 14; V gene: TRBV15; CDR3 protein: CATRAMGGEQPQHF; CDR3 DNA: TGTGCCACCAGGGCGATGGGGGGGGAGCAGCCCCAGCATTTT
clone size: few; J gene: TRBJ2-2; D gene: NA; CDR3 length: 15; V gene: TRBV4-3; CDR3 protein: CASSQDRENTGELFF; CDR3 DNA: TGCGCCAGCAGCCAAGATCGGGAAAACACCGGGGAGCTGTTTTTT
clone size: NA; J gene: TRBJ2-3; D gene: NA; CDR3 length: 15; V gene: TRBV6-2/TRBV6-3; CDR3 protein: CASSTLSDHTDTQYF; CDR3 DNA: TGTGCCAGCAGCACCCTTAGCGACCACACAGATACGCAGTATTTT
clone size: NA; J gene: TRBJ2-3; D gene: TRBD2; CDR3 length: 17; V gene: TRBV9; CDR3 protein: CASSVGASGRATDTQYF; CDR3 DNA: TGTGCCAGCAGCGTAGGGGCTAGCGGGAGAGCCACAGATACGCAGTATTTT
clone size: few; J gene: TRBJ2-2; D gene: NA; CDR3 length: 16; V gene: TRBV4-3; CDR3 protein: CASSQTTGTMAGELFF; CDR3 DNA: TGCGCCAGCAGCCAAACGACCGGGACCATGGCCGGGGAGCTGTTTTTT
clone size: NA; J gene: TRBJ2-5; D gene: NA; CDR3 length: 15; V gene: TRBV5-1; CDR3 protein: CASSWSLGYGETQYF; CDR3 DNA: TGCGCCAGCAGCTGGTCACTAGGTTACGGGGAGACCCAGTACTTC
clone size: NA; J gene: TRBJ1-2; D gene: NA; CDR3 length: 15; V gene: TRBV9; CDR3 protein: CASSVKTGWDGGYTF; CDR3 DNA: TGTGCCAGCAGCGTAAAGACGGGTTGGGATGGTGGCTACACCTTC
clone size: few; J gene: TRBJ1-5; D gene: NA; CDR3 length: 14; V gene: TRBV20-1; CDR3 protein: CSARVPQSNQPQHF; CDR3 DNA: TGCAGTGCTAGGGTCCCACAGAGTAATCAGCCCCAGCATTTT
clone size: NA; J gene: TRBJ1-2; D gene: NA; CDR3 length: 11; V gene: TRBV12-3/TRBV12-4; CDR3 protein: CASSLADGYTF; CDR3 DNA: TGTGCCAGCAGTTTGGCGGATGGCTACACCTTC
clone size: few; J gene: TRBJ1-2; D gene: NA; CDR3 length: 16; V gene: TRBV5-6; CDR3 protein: CASSPDRGRNYYGYTF; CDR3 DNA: TGTGCCAGCAGCCCGGACAGAGGGAGGAATTACTATGGCTACACCTTC
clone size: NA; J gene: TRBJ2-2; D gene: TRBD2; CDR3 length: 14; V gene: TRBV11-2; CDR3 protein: CASGGLAGIGELFF; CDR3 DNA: TGTGCCAGCGGTGGGCTAGCGGGAATCGGGGAGCTGTTTTTT
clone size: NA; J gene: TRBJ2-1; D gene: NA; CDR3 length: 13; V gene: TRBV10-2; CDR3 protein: CASSDAGVGEQFF; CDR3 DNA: TGCGCCAGCAGTGATGCGGGTGTCGGTGAGCAGTTCTTC
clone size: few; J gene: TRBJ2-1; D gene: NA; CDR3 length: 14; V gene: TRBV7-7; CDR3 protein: CASSPDRLYNEQFF; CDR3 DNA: TGTGCCAGCAGCCCAGACAGGCTCTACAATGAGCAGTTCTTC
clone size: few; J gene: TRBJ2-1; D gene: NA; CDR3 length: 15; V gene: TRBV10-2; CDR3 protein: CASSESGGIYNEQFF; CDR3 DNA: TGCGCCAGCAGTGAGTCGGGGGGAATTTACAATGAGCAGTTCTTC
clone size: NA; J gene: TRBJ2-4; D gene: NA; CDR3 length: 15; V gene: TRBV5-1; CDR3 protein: CASSLGTGSGNIQYF; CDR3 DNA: TGCGCCAGCAGCTTGGGTACGGGCTCGGGAAACATTCAGTACTTC
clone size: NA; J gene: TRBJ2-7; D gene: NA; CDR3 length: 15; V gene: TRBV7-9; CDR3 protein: CASSRGPTGWYEQYF; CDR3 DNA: TGTGCCAGCAGCCGGGGCCCAACAGGGTGGTACGAGCAGTACTTC
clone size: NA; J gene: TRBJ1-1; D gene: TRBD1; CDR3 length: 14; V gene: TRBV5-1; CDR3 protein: CASSETGHGAEAFF; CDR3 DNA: TGCGCCAGCAGCGAGACAGGGCATGGCGCTGAAGCTTTCTTT
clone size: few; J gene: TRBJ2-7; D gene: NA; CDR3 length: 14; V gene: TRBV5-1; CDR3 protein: CASSILRGAYEQYF; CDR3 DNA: TGCGCCAGCAGCATCTTGCGTGGGGCCTACGAGCAGTACTTC
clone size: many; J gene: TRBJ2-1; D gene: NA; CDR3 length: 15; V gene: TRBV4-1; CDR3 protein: CASSQVAQLYNEQFF; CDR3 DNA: TGCGCCAGCAGCCAAGTGGCCCAACTTTACAATGAGCAGTTCTTC
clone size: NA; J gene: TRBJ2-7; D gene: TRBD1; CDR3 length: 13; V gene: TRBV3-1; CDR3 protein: CASSPGQGNEQYF; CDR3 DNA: TGTGCCAGCAGCCCTGGACAGGGGAACGAGCAGTACTTC
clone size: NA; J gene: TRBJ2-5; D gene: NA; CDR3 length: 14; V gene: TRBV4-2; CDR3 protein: CAISPARPKETQYF; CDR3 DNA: TGTGCCATCAGCCCCGCGCGACCCAAAGAGACCCAGTACTTC
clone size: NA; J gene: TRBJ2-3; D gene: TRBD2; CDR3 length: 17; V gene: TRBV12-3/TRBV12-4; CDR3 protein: CASSLETSGRAPNTQYF; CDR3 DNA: TGTGCCAGCAGTTTAGAAACTAGCGGGAGGGCCCCGAATACGCAGTATTTT
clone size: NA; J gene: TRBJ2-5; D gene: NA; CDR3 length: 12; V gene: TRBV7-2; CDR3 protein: CASSLDSETQYF; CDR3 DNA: TGTGCCAGCAGCTTAGATTCGGAGACCCAGTACTTC
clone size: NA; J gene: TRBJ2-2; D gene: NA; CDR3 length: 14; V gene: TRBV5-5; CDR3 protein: CASSLFQNTGELFF; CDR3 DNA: TGTGCCAGCAGCTTGTTTCAAAACACCGGGGAGCTGTTTTTT
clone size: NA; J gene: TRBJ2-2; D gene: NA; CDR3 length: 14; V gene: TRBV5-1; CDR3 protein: CASSLQRQTGELFF; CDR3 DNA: TGCGCCAGCAGCTTACAGCGACAAACCGGGGAGCTGTTTTTT
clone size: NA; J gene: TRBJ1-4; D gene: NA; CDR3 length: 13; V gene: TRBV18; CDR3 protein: CASSWDLNEKLFF; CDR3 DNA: TGTGCCAGCTCCTGGGACCTTAATGAAAAACTGTTTTTT
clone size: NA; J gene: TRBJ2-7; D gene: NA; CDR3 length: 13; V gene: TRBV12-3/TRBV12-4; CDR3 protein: CASSWRGGYEQYF; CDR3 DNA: TGTGCCAGCAGTTGGCGGGGAGGCTACGAGCAGTACTTC
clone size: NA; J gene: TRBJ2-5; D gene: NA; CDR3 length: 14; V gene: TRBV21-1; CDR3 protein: CASSRGGRRETQYF; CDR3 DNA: TGTGCCAGCAGCCGGGGAGGACGGCGGGAGACCCAGTACTTC
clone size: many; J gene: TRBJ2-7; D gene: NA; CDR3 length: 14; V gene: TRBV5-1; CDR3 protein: CASSLTQGGYEQYF; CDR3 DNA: TGCGCCAGCAGCTTGACCCAGGGGGGCTACGAGCAGTACTTC
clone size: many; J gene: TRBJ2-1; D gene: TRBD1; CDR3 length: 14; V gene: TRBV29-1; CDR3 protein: CSVLRDRVGNEQFF; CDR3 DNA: TGCAGCGTCCTTCGGGACAGGGTAGGCAATGAGCAGTTCTTC
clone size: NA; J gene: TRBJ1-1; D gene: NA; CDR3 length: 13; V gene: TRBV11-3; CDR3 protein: CASSLAGEDEAFF; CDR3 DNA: TGTGCCAGCAGCTTAGCAGGGGAGGATGAAGCTTTCTTT
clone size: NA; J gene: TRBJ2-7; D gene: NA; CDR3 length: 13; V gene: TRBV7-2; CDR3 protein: CASSSWGSGEQYF; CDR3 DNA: TGTGCCAGCAGCTCATGGGGTTCGGGGGAGCAGTACTTC
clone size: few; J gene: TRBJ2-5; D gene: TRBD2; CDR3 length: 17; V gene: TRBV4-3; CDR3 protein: CASSQFPLAGVQETQYF; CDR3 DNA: TGCGCCAGCAGCCAATTCCCACTAGCGGGAGTCCAAGAGACCCAGTACTTC
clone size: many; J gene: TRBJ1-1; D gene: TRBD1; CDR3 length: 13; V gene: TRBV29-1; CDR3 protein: CSVGQGGGTEAFF; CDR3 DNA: TGCAGCGTTGGGCAGGGGGGAGGCACTGAAGCTTTCTTT
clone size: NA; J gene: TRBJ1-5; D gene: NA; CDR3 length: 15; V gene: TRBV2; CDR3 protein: CASSERSADNQPQHF; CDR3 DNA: TGTGCCAGCAGTGAACGGTCAGCAGACAATCAGCCCCAGCATTTT
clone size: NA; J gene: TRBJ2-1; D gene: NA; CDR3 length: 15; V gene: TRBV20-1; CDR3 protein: CSASGGSEAYNEQFF; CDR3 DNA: TGCAGTGCTAGCGGAGGTAGCGAGGCCTACAATGAGCAGTTCTTC
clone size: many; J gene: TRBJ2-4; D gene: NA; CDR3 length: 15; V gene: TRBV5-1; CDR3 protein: CASSLEGRAKNIQYF; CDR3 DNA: TGCGCCAGCAGCTTGGAGGGGCGAGCCAAAAACATTCAGTACTTC
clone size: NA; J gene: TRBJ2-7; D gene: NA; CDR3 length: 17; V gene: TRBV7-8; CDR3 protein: CASSLALFGGVLYEQYF; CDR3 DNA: TGTGCCAGCAGCTTAGCGCTATTCGGGGGCGTCCTCTACGAGCAGTACTTC
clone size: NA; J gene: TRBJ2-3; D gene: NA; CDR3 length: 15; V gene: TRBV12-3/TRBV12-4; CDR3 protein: CASSSLESAPDTQYF; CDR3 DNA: TGTGCCAGCAGTTCATTGGAATCGGCCCCAGATACGCAGTATTTT